The present T cell receptor (beta chain) was sequenced within a study of T cells in Graves' hyperthyroidism and ophthalmopathy. Across 18 months, stable Graves' hyperthyroidism was marked by no progression to ophthalmopathy. With a duration under 2 months, the hyperthyroidism was newly diagnosed in patients aged 18 to 65. Clinical symptoms, serum thyroxine and TRAb, thyroid ultrasound and orbital computed tomography together formed the diagnostic basis. It was less than 13 ml of fresh peripheral blood that supplied the PBMCs. RNA transcripts provided the source from which TCR beta CDR3 regions were amplified. First-round RT-PCR targeting the TCR CDR3 was performed with the HTBI primer set. TCRdb processed the multiplex PCR reads anew with MiXCR; each CDR3 protein has one entry. The table includes some 690,000 distinct CDR3 sequences, 17% detected once. The CDR3 runs to 13 residues. From germline, CDR1 is DFQATT and CDR2 SNEGSKA (reference sequence). Trimming took 6 bases from V and 0 from J, leaving 6 bases between them.

This TCR came from a man aged 50-59 years with Graves' hyperthyroidism. The genes are TRBV20-1 and TRBJ2-6, with D tentatively TRBD1 (6 bases). Sequenced material: blood. CDR3 region: CSADSSGANVLTF. The DNA of the CDR3 is TGCAGTGCGGACAGCTCTGGGGCCAACGTCCTGACTTTC.